This TCR beta chain was obtained from a study of blood T cell repertoires in COVID-19. TCRdb's copy holds only in-frame clones and misses some; the assay was immunoSEQ multiplex PCR. The sample has over 120,000 clones, 84% seen once. Germline CDR1 and CDR2: SGDLS and YYNGEE. The ends were cut back, 4 bases at V and 4 bases at J, with 14 bases in the middle. The CDR3 length is 14 residues. This receptor was obtained from a human donor in a cohort sampled during active COVID-19. The J gene is TRBJ1-1, the V gene TRBV9; the D is unclear. Sequencing was performed on peripheral blood. As DNA, the CDR3 is TGTGCCAGCAGCCCCGGCCCTTCGGGCACTGAAGCTTTCTTT. This gives the protein CASSPGPSGTEAFF.